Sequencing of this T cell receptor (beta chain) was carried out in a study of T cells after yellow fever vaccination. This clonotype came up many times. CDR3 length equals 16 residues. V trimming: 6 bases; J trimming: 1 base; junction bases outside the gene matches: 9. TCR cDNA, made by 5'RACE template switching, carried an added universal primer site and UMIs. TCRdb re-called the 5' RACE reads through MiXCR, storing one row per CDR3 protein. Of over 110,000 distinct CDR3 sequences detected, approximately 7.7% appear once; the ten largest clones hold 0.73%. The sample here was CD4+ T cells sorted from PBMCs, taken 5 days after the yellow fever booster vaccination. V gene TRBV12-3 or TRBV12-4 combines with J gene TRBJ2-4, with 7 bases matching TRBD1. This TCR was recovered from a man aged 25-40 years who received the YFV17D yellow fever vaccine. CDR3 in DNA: TGTGCCAGCAGGCCAACAGGGGTTTTGGCCAAAAACATTCAGTACTTC. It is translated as CASRPTGVLAKNIQYF.